These 10 T cell receptor beta chains came from one sample sequenced in a study of cytomegalovirus exposure and HLA in healthy donors. Amplification used 60 Vbeta primers and 13 Jbeta primers. Assay: immunoSEQ multiplex PCR; the TCRdb copy retains only in-frame clones and omits some. Of approximately 150,000 clones in the sample, around 85% were seen once. Sequenced sample: PBMCs. These receptors were taken from a man in his forties or fifties in good health and CMV-seropositive.

CDR3 loop: CASSLDSPSYGYTF. CDR3 DNA: TGTGCCAGCAGCTTAGACAGCCCAAGCTATGGCTACACCTTC. The gene calls are TRBV5-4 and TRBJ1-2; a weak D match, TRBD1 (5 bases). The CDR3 is made up of 14 amino acids. Looked up from germline, CDR1 is SGHNT and CDR2 is YYREEE (reference sequence). Between the trimmed V and J ends, which lost 2 bases and 4 bases, there was a span of 12 bases.

The genes are TRBV6-6 and TRBJ2-3; D unresolved. This CDR3 has 13 residues. The germline V gene encodes CDR1 MNHNY and CDR2 SVGAGI (reference sequence). Trimming took off 8 bases at V and 3 bases at J, with 12 bases between the two ends. In nucleotides, the CDR3 is TGTGCCAGCGCTCCAGGCCATACAGATACGCAGTATTTT. Translation: CASAPGHTDTQYF.

The gene calls are TRBV5-1 and TRBJ2-1; TRBD1 matches at 9 bases. This CDR3 contains 15 residues. V was pared by 5 bases and J by 9 bases, with 12 bases of the junction left unmatched. CDR1 is SGHRS, CDR2 YFSETQ, per germline. This CDR3 is CASRQEGTGKGEQFF. The CDR3 bases are TGCGCCAGCAGACAGGAAGGGACAGGGAAGGGTGAGCAGTTCTTC.

This rearrangement joins TRBV5-1 to TRBJ1-2; 8 bases line up with TRBD1. Germline lookup yields CDR1 SGHRS and CDR2 YFSETQ. The CDR3 contains 14 residues. Germline trimming cut 1 base from V and 6 bases from J; bases unmatched to any gene: 5. For the CDR3, the DNA is TGCGCCAGCAGCTTGACAGGGGGGGAAGATGGCTACACCTTC. This translates into CASSLTGGEDGYTF.

In its sample, this clone was seen once. This chain links TRBV6-5 with TRBJ1-3, with D possibly matching TRBD1 (6 bases). Trimming stripped 7 bases from V and 0 bases from J, with 10 bases between. Germline CDR1 is MNHEY and CDR2 is SVGAGI. The CDR3 runs to 14 residues. This CDR3 reads CASKIQGSGNTIYF. Written as DNA, the CDR3 is TGTGCCAGCAAGATACAGGGCTCTGGAAACACCATATATTTT.

This clone was seen a handful of times. The CDR3 DNA is TGTGCCAGCAGCTTGAATGGGCTGGGGGCCAACGTCCTGACTTTC. Protein: CASSLNGLGANVLTF. The chain carries TRBV5-6 and TRBJ2-6; D gene ambiguous. The germline V gene has CDR1 SGHDT and CDR2 YYEEEE. V dropped 1 base and J dropped 4 bases, with 9 bases sitting between them. The CDR3 has 15 residues.

V usage is TRBV29-1 and J usage is TRBJ1-5, with TRBD1 identical over 8 bases. This CDR3 comprises 11 residues. Germline lookup yields CDR1 SQVTM and CDR2 ANQGSEA. With 7 bases clipped from V and 11 bases from J, the junction kept 7 bases outside the gene matches. CDR3 DNA: TGCAGCGGAACGACAGGGGAGGCCCAGCATTTT. Its translation: CSGTTGEAQHF.

The rearrangement links TRBV19 to TRBJ2-2; 7 bases agree with TRBD1. The junction had 1 base not matched to a gene; V was cut back by 6 bases and J by 0 bases. The CDR3 loop spans 14 amino acids. CDR1 and CDR2 from the germline V gene are LNHDA and SQIVND (reference sequence). CDR3 nucleotide sequence: TGTGCCAGTAGCCAGGGGGCGAACACCGGGGAGCTGTTTTTT. Translating gives CASSQGANTGELFF.

J is TRBJ2-2 and V is TRBV7-3, with TRBD1 matching 10 bases. V was clipped by 8 bases and J by 4 bases; unmatched bases: 13. Germline assignment: CDR1 SGHTA and CDR2 FQGTGA. This CDR3 spans 17 amino acids. This CDR3 is CASHRLRDRGPTGELFF. CDR3 DNA sequence: TGTGCCAGCCATAGACTCCGGGACAGGGGACCCACCGGGGAGCTGTTTTTT. Full variable domain (rest looked up from reference TRBV7-3 and TRBJ2-2): GAGVSQTPSNKVTEKGKYVELRCDPISGHTALYWYRQSLGQGPEFLIYFQGTGAADDSGLPNDRFFAVRPEGSVSTLKIQRTERGDSAVYLCASHRLRDRGPTGELFFGEGSRLTVL.

The chain couples TRBV28 to TRBJ1-5; D may be TRBD1 (5 bases). V was trimmed by 1 base and J by 4 bases, leaving 11 bases between them. Germline lookup yields CDR1 MDHEN and CDR2 SYDVKM. CDR3 length: 15 residues. The CDR3 region is CASSLSAGINQPQHF. The CDR3 DNA sequence: TGTGCCAGCAGTTTATCGGCAGGGATAAATCAGCCCCAGCATTTT.